This T cell receptor beta chain was sequenced for a study of cytomegalovirus exposure and HLA in healthy donors. Study results and limitations: Across donors, presence/absence analyses took sequencing depth to be roughly uniform. In a later analysis, a missense DCLRE1C variant was linked to TCR beta V- and J-gene trimming.

The germline V gene has CDR1 SGHRS and CDR2 YFSETQ. The V segment lost 4 bases and the J segment 8 bases; nucleotides outside the gene matches: 10. This CDR3 is built from 15 residues. Everyone who donated was a healthy bone marrow donor. The PCR made use of 60 Vbeta and 13 Jbeta primers. Profiling relied on immunoSEQ multiplex PCR, and the TCRdb table lists in-frame clones only, not all of them. The sample contains about 180,000 clones, around four fifths of which appear only once. As to this clone: What it binds is not known.

The sample consisted of PBMCs. This clonotype was obtained from a woman in her sixties in good health and CMV-seropositive. The chain has TRBV5-1 and TRBJ1-3; 9 nucleotides agree with TRBD1. The CDR3 sequence is CASSPGTGRLDTIYF. CDR3 DNA: TGCGCCAGCAGCCCAGGGACAGGGAGGTTGGACACCATATATTTT.